The rows below give T cell receptor beta chains drawn from one sample of a study of T-cell memory formation after mild COVID-19. A single record per CDR3 protein comes from TCRdb applying MiXCR to the 5' RACE reads. This table holds hundreds of thousands of distinct CDR3 sequences, around 25% found once. What was sequenced was PBMCs or a T cell subset sorted from them (not recorded which). The receptors derive from an adult woman who had mild COVID-19 (a few samples of this study predate the infection). Cell type and time point are not known. Both conserved end residues are part of each CDR3. D genes are given only for firm matches. Expanded clones are given a class, and other clones once, few, many or no size at all.

J | V | D | size | length | CDR3 | DNA
TRBJ2-5 | TRBV15 | NA | few | 15 | CATSRAYDPQITQYF | TGTGCCACCAGCAGAGCGTACGATCCTCAGATCACCCAGTACTTC
TRBJ1-5 | TRBV19 | TRBD1 | few | 15 | CASSPTGISNQPQHF | TGTGCCAGTAGTCCGACAGGGATTAGCAATCAGCCCCAGCATTTT
TRBJ2-1 | TRBV6-5 | TRBD2 | NA | 17 | CASSYVPGGSSYNEQFF | TGTGCCAGCAGTTACGTTCCGGGGGGTAGCTCCTACAATGAGCAGTTCTTC
TRBJ2-7 | TRBV7-2 | TRBD1 | few | 14 | CASSWDRTSYEQYF | TGTGCCAGCAGCTGGGACAGGACCTCCTACGAGCAGTACTTC
TRBJ2-2 | TRBV11-2 | NA | few | 15 | CASSKGQLNTGELFF | TGTGCCAGCAGCAAGGGACAACTAAACACCGGGGAGCTGTTTTTT
TRBJ1-2 | TRBV7-2 | NA | few | 13 | CASSFTGNYGYTF | TGTGCCAGCAGCTTTACTGGGAACTATGGCTACACCTTC
TRBJ2-5 | TRBV7-9 | NA | few | 14 | CASSPLFLPETQYF | TGTGCCAGCAGCCCCCTGTTTTTGCCGGAGACCCAGTACTTC
TRBJ2-5 | TRBV5-1 | NA | few | 14 | CASKIETYQETQYF | TGCGCCAGCAAAATTGAAACGTACCAAGAGACCCAGTACTTC
TRBJ2-7 | TRBV14 | TRBD2 | NA | 16 | CASSQGGLAGRYEQYF | TGTGCCAGCAGCCAAGGGGGACTAGCGGGACGATACGAGCAGTACTTC
TRBJ2-7 | TRBV6-6 | TRBD2 | few | 17 | CASSYSKLAGGPYEQYF | TGTGCCAGCAGTTACTCGAAATTAGCGGGGGGGCCCTACGAGCAGTACTTC
TRBJ2-1 | TRBV9 | TRBD2 | NA | 15 | CASSVLSGLGNEQFF | TGTGCCAGCAGCGTATTATCGGGACTAGGGAATGAGCAGTTCTTC
TRBJ2-7 | TRBV12-3/TRBV12-4 | NA | NA | 12 | CASSIGTYEQYF | TGTGCCAGCAGTATAGGGACCTACGAGCAGTACTTC
TRBJ2-6 | TRBV5-6 | NA | few | 17 | CASSDRGFNSGANVLTF | TGTGCCAGCAGTGATAGGGGGTTTAACTCTGGGGCCAACGTCCTGACTTTC
TRBJ2-7 | TRBV27 | NA | few | 13 | CASINPHSYEQYF | TGTGCCAGCATCAATCCTCATTCCTACGAGCAGTACTTC
TRBJ1-1 | TRBV11-2 | NA | many | 13 | CASSRRSNTEAFF | TGTGCCAGCAGCCGGCGGTCGAACACTGAAGCTTTCTTT
TRBJ2-1 | TRBV7-3 | TRBD2 | NA | 17 | CASTPTSGPSSYNEQFF | TGTGCCAGCACCCCGACTAGCGGGCCTAGCTCCTACAATGAGCAGTTCTTC
TRBJ2-1 | TRBV6-5 | TRBD2 | NA | 12 | CASSLSGGSEFF | TGTGCCAGCAGTCTTAGCGGGGGCTCGGAGTTCTTC
TRBJ1-1 | TRBV3-1 | TRBD1 | NA | 16 | CASSPSRGTVGTEAFF | TGTGCCAGCAGCCCCTCCCGCGGGACAGTTGGCACTGAAGCTTTCTTT
TRBJ2-1 | TRBV3-1 | NA | NA | 15 | CASSQHGSRVNEQFF | TGTGCCAGCAGCCAACACGGGAGCAGGGTCAATGAGCAGTTCTTC
TRBJ2-1 | TRBV6-5 | TRBD1 | NA | 15 | CASSRQGRRNNEQFF | TGTGCCAGCAGTCGACAGGGAAGGAGGAACAATGAGCAGTTCTTC
TRBJ1-1 | TRBV6-5 | NA | NA | 15 | CASSYSRRTYTEAFF | TGTGCCAGCAGTTACTCGAGGAGGACTTACACTGAAGCTTTCTTT
TRBJ1-2 | TRBV19 | TRBD1 | NA | 15 | CASSIGTGDLYGYTF | TGTGCCAGTAGTATAGGAACAGGGGACCTCTATGGCTACACCTTC
TRBJ1-6 | TRBV20-1 | TRBD1 | NA | 17 | CSARVLGQGEPNSPLHF | TGCAGTGCTAGAGTGTTGGGACAGGGGGAACCGAATTCACCCCTCCACTTT
TRBJ1-2 | TRBV30 | NA | NA | 15 | CAWSVRTMSNYGYTF | TGTGCCTGGAGTGTACGGACAATGTCTAACTATGGCTACACCTTC
TRBJ1-4 | TRBV5-1 | TRBD1 | few | 16 | CASSPRDRGLDEKLFF | TGCGCCAGCAGCCCCCGGGACAGGGGTCTTGATGAAAAACTGTTTTTT